This TCR beta chain comes out of a study of response to subunit inactivated influenza vaccine (dated by TCRdb to the late 2010s). In terms of the full investigation: To follow how T cells responded to a trivalent subunit inactivated influenza vaccine, the researchers relied on deep quantitative profiling of the T cell receptor repertoire. Beyond this particular receptor, the publication reports: The authors proposed that each seasonal influenza vaccination may bring in only a limited number of new T cells.

Library construction relied on RT-PCR. The reads were generated on an Illumina HiSeq 2500. TCRdb passed the public sequencing reads through fastp at Q25 and MiXCR, retaining productive beta sequences. Rows merge per CDR3 protein into single entries with the most common DNA and genes. The sample table contains about 190,000 distinct CDR3 sequences; only one count was recorded for around an eighth of them. The ten largest make up approximately 25% of the sample. This clonotype was detected only a few times. The antigen it binds to is not known. Base qualities are not at hand, and no much larger clone is one base apart. The germline V gene specifies MNHEY as CDR1 and SVGEGT as CDR2. Inclusive of the bounding cysteine and phenylalanine, the CDR3 is 13 residues long. The only DNA kept is the CDR3, 39 bases in frame from the first base. V is pared back by 6 bases and J by 3 bases, with 12 bases lying between the germline termini.

This TCR was sampled from a man between 50 and 59 years old who received an inactivated influenza vaccine. Donor details come from another sample of the same person, matched by shared clones. The sequenced sample was CD8+ T cells sorted from PBMCs, obtained around 5 days after vaccination. This sequence uses TRBV6-2 or TRBV6-3 and TRBJ2-7; the best D guess is TRBD1, with 5 bases matching. The DNA reads as follows: TGTGCCAGCAGATCCTTAGACAGCTACGAGCAGTACTTC. This translates into CASRSLDSYEQYF.